The 28 T cell receptor beta chains given below trace back to one sample, sequenced in a study of identical twins. MiXCR was run by TCRdb on the 5' RACE reads, yielding one entry per CDR3 protein. The sample lists 350,000 to 450,000 distinct CDR3 sequences; 18% were seen once. Material for sequencing was naive T cells sorted from blood. These receptors were obtained from a man aged 45 to 65 in good health.

This clonotype was detected ten times or more. DNA for the CDR3: TGCGCCAGCAGCCAAGAGGATCAATACGGGAGCTCCTACAATGAGCAGTTCTTC. This sequence encodes CASSQEDQYGSSYNEQFF. The gene calls are TRBV4-3 and TRBJ2-1, with a tentative D call TRBD2 (6 bases). V lost 0 bases and J lost 0, with 15 bases in between. Germline lookup yields CDR1 LGHNA and CDR2 YSLEER. The length of the CDR3 is 18 residues.

The chain is built from TRBV6-2 or TRBV6-3 and TRBJ2-7, with D hard to call. V was shortened by 0 bases and J by 3 bases, with 9 bases between the two germline ends. Germline CDR1 and CDR2: MNHEY and SVGEGT. This CDR3 contains 14 residues. Here the CDR3 DNA reads TGTGCCAGCAGTTACTCGTCCTACAGCTACGAGCAGTACTTC. Translating it yields CASSYSSYSYEQYF.

The gene calls are TRBV5-5 and TRBJ2-7; D gene unclear. This CDR3 is 14 amino acids long. The germline V gene encodes CDR1 SGHKS and CDR2 YYEKEE (reference sequence). The ends were cut back, 0 bases at V and 6 bases at J, with 13 bases in the middle. The CDR3 sequence: CASSLVGTRGEQYF. CDR3 bases: TGTGCCAGCAGCTTGGTAGGAACGCGTGGCGAGCAGTACTTC.

This clonotype was seen ten or more times. The chain has TRBV6-1 and TRBJ2-1, with 8 bases identical to TRBD2. J was trimmed by 0 bases and V by 6 bases; bases with no gene match: 7. The CDR3 extends over 16 amino acids. Germline CDR1 is MNHNS and CDR2 is SASEGT. The CDR3 here is CASRISGGSSYNEQFF. The CDR3 coding sequence is TGTGCCAGCAGAATTTCGGGGGGGAGCTCCTACAATGAGCAGTTCTTC.

This clonotype has only a few counts. The rearrangement links TRBV6-2 or TRBV6-3 to TRBJ2-1; D is ambiguous. The CDR3 is made up of 13 amino acids. Trimming pared 0 bases from V and 7 bases from J, leaving 7 bases between. Looked up from germline, CDR1 is MNHEY and CDR2 is SVGEGT. CDR3 coding DNA: TGTGCCAGCAGTTACTCAGGTCGAAATGAGCAGTTCTTC. Protein product: CASSYSGRNEQFF.

This clonotype was counted only a few times. The chain is built from TRBV5-6 and TRBJ2-1; perhaps D is TRBD1 or TRBD2 (5 bases each). Germline V gives CDR1 SGHDT, CDR2 YYEEEE. The CDR3 contains 12 residues. Between the trimmed V and J ends, which lost 0 bases and 14 bases, there was a span of 12 bases. This CDR3 reads CASSLAGTGKFF. DNA of the CDR3: TGTGCCAGCAGCTTGGCCGGGACGGGGAAGTTCTTC. The entire variable domain, with the rest obtained from reference TRBV5-6 and TRBJ2-1, is as follows: DAGVTQSPTHLIKTRGQQVTLRCSPKSGHDTVSWYQQALGQGPQFIFQYYEEEERQRGNFPDRFSGHQFPNYSSELNVNALLLGDSALYLCASSLAGTGKFFGPGTRLTVL.

This clonotype showed up just a few times. The chain joins TRBV27 to TRBJ1-1, with 8 bases identical to TRBD1. CDR1 is MNHEY, CDR2 SMNVEV, per germline (reference sequence). The CDR3 extends over 14 amino acids. The V segment lost 5 bases and the J segment 4 bases; nucleotides outside the gene matches: 6. CDR3 sequence: CASSPTGVVTEAFF. The CDR3 nucleotides read TGTGCCAGCAGTCCGACAGGGGTGGTCACTGAAGCTTTCTTT.

The rearrangement links TRBV7-9 to TRBJ2-3; the D is unclear. This CDR3 comprises 13 residues. Germline CDR1 and CDR2: SEHNR and FQNEAQ (reference sequence). V was clipped by 5 bases and J by 8 bases, with 14 bases between them. The CDR3 DNA reads TGTGCCAGCAGCGTCGACGATTTTGGTACGCAGTATTTT. It translates to CASSVDDFGTQYF.

This clonotype was found a few times. V is TRBV4-1 and J is TRBJ2-7; a possible D gene is TRBD1 (5 bases). The germline V gene encodes CDR1 MGHRA and CDR2 YSYEKL. The CDR3 has 15 amino acids. Trimming shortened V by 0 bases and J by 3 bases, and 12 bases separated the two germline ends. The CDR3: CASSQEVRAHYEQYF. DNA of the CDR3: TGCGCCAGCAGCCAAGAAGTCAGGGCCCACTACGAGCAGTACTTC.

Only one count was recorded for this clonotype. The V gene is TRBV4-2, the J gene TRBJ2-7; 7 bases match TRBD1. The CDR3 sequence is 15 residues long. The V gene's germline CDR1 is LGHNA and CDR2 YNFKEQ. The V gene end was trimmed by 5 bases and the J gene end by 1 base; junction bases not matched to a gene: 8. The CDR3 is CASSVGKGASYEQYF. The CDR3 DNA is TGTGCCAGCAGCGTGGGTAAGGGGGCGTCCTACGAGCAGTACTTC.

The rearrangement links TRBV12-3 or TRBV12-4 to TRBJ2-1, with 11 bases matching TRBD2. The CDR3 totals 15 residues. V shed 6 bases and J 4 bases; nucleotides not matched to a gene: 5. CDR3 DNA: TGTGCCAGCAGAAATAGCGGGGGGGCTTACAATGAGCAGTTCTTC. It encodes CASRNSGGAYNEQFF.

The sample holds a few counts of this clonotype. The chain carries TRBV29-1 and TRBJ2-1, with 8 bases identical to TRBD1. V was clipped by 6 bases and J by 9 bases; unmatched bases: 7. This CDR3 region has 12 residues. CDR1 is SQVTM and CDR2 is ANQGSEA in the germline V gene. The chain's CDR3 is CSVRGLGFEQFF. CDR3 bases: TGCAGCGTCAGGGGGCTCGGTTTTGAGCAGTTCTTC.

Only a few counts were recorded for this clonotype. CDR3 loop: CASHLSSWTSYLNEQFF. Written as DNA, the CDR3 is TGTGCCAGCCACCTCTCATCGTGGACTAGTTACCTCAATGAGCAGTTCTTC. The rearrangement uses TRBV5-6 and TRBJ2-1; the match to TRBD2 covers 7 bases. The CDR3 spans 17 residues. Germline CDR1 and CDR2: SGHDT and YYEEEE. The junction had 19 bases not matched to a gene; V was cut back by 7 bases and J by 6 bases.

The rearrangement uses TRBV11-2 and TRBJ1-1, with D perhaps matching TRBD1 (5 bases). Germline V CDR1 and CDR2: SGHAT, FQNNGV. V was trimmed by 1 base and J by 5 bases, leaving 8 bases between them. This CDR3 has 13 residues. In DNA, the CDR3 is TGTGCCAGCAGCTTAGGGGGGTTGACTGAAGCTTTCTTT. Its protein is CASSLGGLTEAFF.

At least ten counts were recorded for this clonotype. CDR3 protein: CSDTASTDTQYF. As DNA, the CDR3 is TGCAGCGATACAGCGTCCACAGATACGCAGTATTTT. The chain recombines TRBV29-1 with TRBJ2-3; D is ambiguous. The germline V and J ends were trimmed by 7 bases and 2 bases, with 10 bases remaining between them. CDR3 length: 12 residues. Germline V gives CDR1 SQVTM, CDR2 ANQGSEA.

Ten or more counts support this clonotype. The chain joins TRBV7-8 to TRBJ2-3, with 10 positions matching TRBD1. The CDR3 totals 14 residues. The ends lost 5 bases at V and 3 bases at J; junction bases unmatched: 2. Germline V gene data show CDR1 as SGHVS and CDR2 as FQNEAQ. The CDR3 DNA follows: TGTGCCAGCAGCCGGGACAGGGGAACAGATACGCAGTATTTT. As protein: CASSRDRGTDTQYF.

This clonotype has a handful of counts. The rearrangement uses TRBV4-3 and TRBJ2-7; 8 bases fit TRBD1. The germline V gene encodes CDR1 LGHNA and CDR2 YSLEER. V was pared by 1 base and J by 1 base, with 6 bases of the junction left unmatched. The CDR3 spans 16 residues. For the CDR3, the DNA is TGCGCCAGCAGCCAAGGACAGGGGAGATTATCCTACGAGCAGTACTTC. This gives the protein CASSQGQGRLSYEQYF.

This clonotype has more than one count but fewer than ten. The rearrangement uses TRBV9 and TRBJ2-1; unclear D gene. The CDR3 is made up of 14 amino acids. Deletions cut 1 base from V and 6 bases from J, with 11 bases between. Germline V lookup: CDR1 SGDLS, CDR2 YYNGEE. The CDR3 spells CASSVSVIGNEQFF. CDR3 in DNA: TGTGCCAGCAGCGTAAGTGTGATAGGCAATGAGCAGTTCTTC. Drawing the rest from reference TRBV9 and TRBJ2-1, the complete variable domain is DSGVTQTPKHLITATGQRVTLRCSPRSGDLSVYWYQQSLDQGLQFLIQYYNGEERAKGNILERFSAQQFPDLHSELNLSSLELGDSALYFCASSVSVIGNEQFFGPGTRLTVL.

The sample holds many counts of this clonotype. The chain uses TRBV20-1 and TRBJ2-7, with D possibly being TRBD2 (6 bases). The germline V and J ends were trimmed by 5 bases and 4 bases, with 15 bases remaining between them. CDR3 length equals 13 residues. Germline CDR1 and CDR2: DFQATT and SNEGSKA (reference sequence). Here the CDR3 DNA reads TGCAGTGCTCCCGGAGGCCGGGGGTACGAGCAGTACTTC. It codes for CSAPGGRGYEQYF.

This clonotype was observed a handful of times. This sequence joins TRBV29-1 and TRBJ1-6; TRBD1 is a possible D gene (6 bases). Germline V gene data show CDR1 as SQVTM and CDR2 as ANQGSEA. V was trimmed by 6 bases and J by 0 bases, leaving 9 bases between them. The CDR3 is 14 amino acids. The CDR3 protein is CSVADSSYNSPLHF. The CDR3 nucleotides are TGCAGCGTGGCGGACAGCTCCTATAATTCACCCCTCCACTTT. Combining the CDR3 with reference TRBV29-1 and TRBJ1-6 gives the whole variable domain SAVISQKPSRDICQRGTSLTIQCQVDSQVTMMFWYRQQPGQSLTLIATANQGSEATYESGFVIDKFPISRPNLTFSTLTVSNMSPEDSSIYLCSVADSSYNSPLHFGNGTRLTVT.

This clonotype has at least ten counts. The chain has TRBV5-6 and TRBJ2-2, with TRBD1 matching 7 bases. The CDR3 is 11 amino acids. The V gene end was trimmed by 3 bases and the J gene end by 15 bases; junction bases not matched to a gene: 5. Germline V lookup: CDR1 SGHDT, CDR2 YYEEEE. The DNA for the CDR3 is TGTGCCAGCAGCTGGGACAGTGAGGTGTTTTTT. Translating it yields CASSWDSEVFF.

This clonotype was recorded at least ten times. The chain carries TRBV20-1 and TRBJ2-3; 7 bases agree with TRBD2. CDR1 and CDR2 (germline): DFQATT, SNEGSKA (reference sequence). The length of the CDR3 is 17 residues. V trimming: 5 bases; J trimming: 2 bases; junction bases outside the gene matches: 16. The CDR3 coding sequence is TGCAGTGCTGGGGGTGGCCTCGCGGGAGAAATCACAGATACGCAGTATTTT. Protein sequence: CSAGGGLAGEITDTQYF.

This clonotype has a count of ten or more. The chain employs TRBV29-1 and TRBJ1-4; no firm D call. Between the trimmed V and J ends, which lost 7 bases and 5 bases, there was a span of 14 bases. The CDR3 consists of 13 residues. CDR1 SQVTM and CDR2 ANQGSEA come from the germline V gene. CDR3 sequence (DNA): TGCAGCGCGAGGCCTACCGCGAATGAAAAACTGTTTTTT. It encodes CSARPTANEKLFF.

The genes are TRBV27 and TRBJ2-4; 7 positions agree with TRBD2. J lost 7 bases, V lost 1 base, and 10 bases had no gene match. The CDR3 consists of 16 residues. Looked up from germline, CDR1 is MNHEY and CDR2 is SMNVEV (reference sequence). DNA for the CDR3: TGTGCCAGCAGTTTATTAGGTCGGGCCGGGGGGAACATTCAGTACTTC. Its translation: CASSLLGRAGGNIQYF.

The sample holds many counts of this clonotype. The chain carries TRBV20-1 and TRBJ2-3, with TRBD1 as a possible D gene (6 bases). V was pared by 2 bases and J by 5 bases, with 17 bases between. CDR3 length: 15 residues. CDR1 is DFQATT, CDR2 SNEGSKA, per germline (reference sequence). In DNA form, the CDR3 reads TGCAGTGCTAGATCTGACAGGCCTATAGGAGATACGCAGTATTTT. It codes for CSARSDRPIGDTQYF.

This clonotype was detected only a few times. V and J are TRBV20-1 and TRBJ2-7; TRBD1 matches at 9 bases. In germline, CDR1 is DFQATT, CDR2 SNEGSKA (reference sequence). J lost 4 bases, V lost 5 bases, and 9 bases had no gene match. CDR3 size: 14 residues. The CDR3 DNA reads TGCAGTGCTGGACTGGGGACAGGGCATTACGAGCAGTACTTC. It codes for CSAGLGTGHYEQYF.

This clonotype was found a few times. This chain connects TRBV28 to TRBJ2-7, with 11 bases matching TRBD1. The CDR3 extends over 15 amino acids. J lost 1 base, V lost 6 bases, and 5 bases had no gene match. CDR1 and CDR2 (germline): MDHEN, SYDVKM. The CDR3 bases are TGTGCCAGCAGAAGTGGGACAGGGGGTTCCTACGAGCAGTACTTC. Encoded protein: CASRSGTGGSYEQYF. The whole variable domain, remainder taken from reference TRBV28 and TRBJ2-7, is DVKVTQSSRYLVKRTGEKVFLECVQDMDHENMFWYRQDPGLGLRLIYFSYDVKMKEKGDIPEGYSVSREKKERFSLILESASTNQTSMYLCASRSGTGGSYEQYFGPGTRLTVT.

This clonotype has at least ten counts. The chain carries TRBV29-1 and TRBJ1-1; 7 bases are a match to TRBD1. V lost 6 bases and J lost 4; bases outside the gene matches: 11. Germline values: CDR1 SQVTM, CDR2 ANQGSEA. The length of the CDR3 is 14 residues. CDR3 in amino acids: CSVIRQGLGTEAFF. CDR3 in DNA: TGCAGCGTGATTCGACAGGGACTAGGCACTGAAGCTTTCTTT.